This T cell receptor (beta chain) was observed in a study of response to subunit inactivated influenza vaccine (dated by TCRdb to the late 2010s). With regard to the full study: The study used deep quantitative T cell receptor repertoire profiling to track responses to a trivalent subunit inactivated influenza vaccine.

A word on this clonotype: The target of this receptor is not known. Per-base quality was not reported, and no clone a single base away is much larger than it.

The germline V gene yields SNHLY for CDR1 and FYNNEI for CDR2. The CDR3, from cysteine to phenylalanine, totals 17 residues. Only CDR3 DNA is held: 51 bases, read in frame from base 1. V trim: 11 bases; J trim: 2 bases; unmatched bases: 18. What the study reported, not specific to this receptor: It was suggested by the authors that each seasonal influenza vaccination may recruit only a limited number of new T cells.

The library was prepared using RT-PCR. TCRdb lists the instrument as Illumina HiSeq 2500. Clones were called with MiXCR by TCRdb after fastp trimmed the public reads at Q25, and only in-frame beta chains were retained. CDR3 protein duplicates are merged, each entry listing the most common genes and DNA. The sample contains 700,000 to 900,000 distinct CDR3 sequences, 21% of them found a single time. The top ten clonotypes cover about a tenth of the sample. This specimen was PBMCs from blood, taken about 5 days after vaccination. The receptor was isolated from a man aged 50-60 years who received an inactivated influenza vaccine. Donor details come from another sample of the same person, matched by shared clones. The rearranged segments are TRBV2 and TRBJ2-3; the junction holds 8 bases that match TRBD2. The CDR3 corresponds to CAFSLTPGGVYTDTQYF. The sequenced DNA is TGTGCCTTCAGTTTAACCCCCGGGGGGGTATACACAGATACGCAGTATTTT.